This T cell receptor beta chain was identified during a study of blood T cell repertoires in COVID-19. This CDR3 is built from 15 residues. Trimming cost V 1 base and J 1 base, with 11 bases left between them. The germline CDR1 and CDR2 sequences are LNHNV and YYDKDF (reference sequence). The data were produced by immunoSEQ multiplex PCR, yet TCRdb's version contains in-frame clones alone and is incomplete. The sample shows approximately 80,000 clones, 88% of them seen only once. The rearrangement links TRBV15 to TRBJ2-7, with unresolved D. This sequence was found in a human donor in a cohort sampled during active COVID-19. Material: peripheral blood. The CDR3 sequence is CATSRARLGSYEQYF. The CDR3 DNA sequence: TGTGCCACCAGCAGAGCGAGACTCGGGTCCTACGAGCAGTACTTC. Drawing the rest from reference TRBV15 and TRBJ2-7, the complete variable domain is DAMVIQNPRYQVTQFGKPVTLSCSQTLNHNVMYWYQQKSSQAPKLLFHYYDKDFNNEADTPDNFQSRRPNTSFCFLDIRSPGLGDTAMYLCATSRARLGSYEQYFGPGTRLTVT.